This TCR beta chain was sequenced in a study of cytomegalovirus exposure and HLA in healthy donors. General observations from the study: According to a later analysis, donors in an Asian-associated ancestry cluster reportedly had fewer N-insertions than the approximately 730-donor mean. TCR sequences were mostly rare, though some public TCRs occurred in many donors. CMV serostatus was the only immune exposure information that was available.

V was clipped by 7 bases and J by 6 bases; unmatched bases: 7. This CDR3 comprises 14 residues. Germline CDR1 and CDR2: LNHDA and SQIVND (reference sequence). This PCR relied on a set of 60 Vbeta primers and 13 Jbeta primers. Assay used: immunoSEQ multiplex PCR; TCRdb lists only in-frame clones, some missing. The repertoire holds about 160,000 clones, with about 75% as singletons. This clone has a handful of counts. Its target is unknown. The J gene is TRBJ1-5, the V gene TRBV19; 9 nucleotides match TRBD1. This clonotype was obtained from a male donor in good health and CMV-seropositive. Material for sequencing was PBMCs. CDR3 DNA sequence: TGTGCCAGTAAGGGGGACAGGGTAACTCAGCCCCAGCATTTT. Translating gives CASKGDRVTQPQHF. The full variable domain, its missing parts supplied by reference TRBV19 and TRBJ1-5, is DGGITQSPKYLFRKEGQNVTLSCEQNLNHDAMYWYRQDPGQGLRLIYYSQIVNDFQKGDIAEGYSVSREKKESFPLTVTSAQKNPTAFYLCASKGDRVTQPQHFGDGTRLSIL.